This T cell receptor (beta chain) was recovered during a study of CD8+ T cells in alopecia areata (dated by TCRdb to the late 2010s). Notes on the research overall: Treated patients were enrolled in an open-label pilot trial of oral tofacitinib at 5 to 10 mg twice daily for moderate-to-severe alopecia areata. RNA was extracted with the PAXgene miRNA kit for fixed scalp, the miRNeasy kit for PBMCs, and the RNeasy kit for mouse skin. Patients received tofacitinib for 6 to 18 months and were then followed off drug for 6 months to check for delayed response and recurrence. In both human patients and the C3H/HeJ mouse model, the study applied high-throughput TCRbeta sequencing to look at T cell clonal expansion in alopecia areata. Patients on tofacitinib were biopsied at baseline and after 4 and 24 weeks of treatment, and several of the patients also had a later scalp biopsy. Scalp tissue and sorted CD4+ and CD8+ peripheral blood T cells from patchy and totalis/universalis alopecia areata patients and from healthy controls were covered by human TCRbeta sequencing. TCRbeta CDR3 regions were amplified by immunoSEQ multiplex PCR with 35 Vbeta forward and 13 Jbeta reverse primers. Scalp clonality was compared across normal scalp (n=4), patchy alopecia areata scalp (n=8), and alopecia totalis/universalis scalp (n=8).

The library was generated by the immunoSEQ multiplex PCR assay. To provide template for TCR sequencing, every sample had RNA extracted and reverse transcribed into cDNA. SuperScript III was used for first-strand cDNA synthesis, primed with a 2:1 mix of oligo-dT and random hexamers. Amplification bias was assessed with a synthetic immune receptor repertoire, and residual bias was removed computationally. The published analysis was carried out like this. Raw reads were preprocessed to remove errors, and CDR3 was defined according to IMGT conventions as the region from the conserved cysteine to phenylalanine. Clonality was calculated as 1 minus Shannon entropy normalized by log2 of the number of productive unique TCRs. Whether each scalp clone was CD4 or CD8 was inferred by checking scalp TCRbeta sequences against the CD4 and CD8 repertoires from sorted blood. What TCRdb holds here is the immuneACCESS table cut down to in-frame rearrangements. Part of the clones is not present; checked against another copy, under half of the missing clones reflect an unresolved V gene, and the others are unexplained. The V and J calls and clone size are taken from that table; D and trimming were inferred from the DNA. The sample yields around 140,000 clones; about 49% were counted once. Around 19% of the sample goes to the ten largest clones.

A word on this clone: Its antigen is unknown. No much larger clone is present one base from it, and per-base qualities are unavailable.

Inclusive of the bounding cysteine and phenylalanine, the CDR3 is 14 residues long. Only the CDR3 part of the read is kept: 42 bases, read in frame from the first base. V lost 5 bases and J lost 1 base, and the count of bases not matched to a germline gene is 7. For CDR1 and CDR2, the germline V gene lists SQVTM and ANQGSEA. The sample's time point label is to be understood as: baseline before oral tofacitinib. Lesional scalp punch biopsies and peripheral blood were obtained from alopecia areata patients. PBMCs were separated by density centrifugation and stained for CD3, CD4 and CD8, after which CD4+ and CD8+ T cells were sorted on a FACSAria. On the study overall, not on this receptor specifically: Unlike mouse skin, where gammadelta T cells dominate, normal human skin contains resident alphabeta T cells that get sequenced too, which complicates analysis of the scalp TCR repertoire. Compared with normal scalp, lesional scalp, particularly in alopecia totalis/universalis, had higher clonality and more expanded CD8+ clones, which suggests antigenic drive. Shared TCR sequences between patients were less evident than in mice, which may be partly attributable to HLA diversity in the patient population.

Sequenced here: CD8+ T cells sorted from blood, sampled at week 0. This clonotype originated in a human donor with alopecia areata. The sequence is built from TRBV29-1 and TRBJ2-7; TRBD1 fits 8 bases in the junction. The CDR3 is CSVMERTGSYEQYF. In nucleotides, the sequence is TGCAGCGTTATGGAGCGGACAGGGTCCTACGAGCAGTACTTC.